In its sample, the clone carrying this T cell receptor beta chain was seen many times. Each ophthalmopathy patient scored at least 3 on the Clinical Activity Score and at least 4 on NOSPECS grade, with duration under 3 months. It was less than 13 ml of fresh peripheral blood that supplied the PBMCs. The sample originates from a study of T cells in Graves' hyperthyroidism and ophthalmopathy. Amplified TCR beta CDR3 regions came from RNA transcripts. Researchers ran a first-round RT-PCR on the TCR CDR3 using the HTBI primer set. TCRdb used MiXCR to reprocess the multiplex PCR reads, holding one entry per CDR3 protein. The data show about 500,000 distinct CDR3 sequences, roughly 16% seen once. The source material was blood. The receptor was derived from a young woman with Graves' ophthalmopathy.

CDR3 loop: CAWELGNEQFF. In nucleotides, the CDR3 is TGTGCCTGGGAACTGGGCAATGAGCAGTTCTTC. V and J are TRBV30 and TRBJ2-1; D not certain. V lost 5 bases and J 6 bases, leaving 8 bases between the germline ends. The CDR3 has 11 amino acids. Germline V lookup: CDR1 GTSNPN, CDR2 SVGIG (reference sequence).